The 7 T cell receptor beta chains presented below share a single source sample, sequenced in a study of blood T cell repertoires in COVID-19. Only in-frame clones appear in the TCRdb table, and some are missing; sequencing was by immunoSEQ multiplex PCR. The sample holds under 200,000 clones, over 75% seen once. The sample taken for sequencing was PBMCs or T cells enriched from blood (not recorded which). The receptor source for this set is a woman aged 45 to 65 who had recovered from COVID-19.

V is TRBV6-6 and J is TRBJ2-5; 11 nucleotides match TRBD2. This CDR3 is built from 15 residues. Germline trimming cut 5 bases from V and 4 bases from J; bases unmatched to any gene: 6. Germline V gene sequence: CDR1 MNHNY, CDR2 SVGAGI (reference sequence). CDR3 amino acids: CASSRPSGGRETQYF. For the CDR3, the DNA is TGTGCCAGCAGTCGGCCTAGCGGGGGGCGAGAGACCCAGTACTTC.

This sequence joins TRBV7-8 and TRBJ2-7; no clear D. The CDR3 runs to 15 residues. V gave up 2 bases and J gave up 3 bases, with 14 bases separating them. Germline CDR1 SGHVS, CDR2 FQNEAQ. CDR3 coding DNA: TGTGCCAGCAGCTTACTCCCGAACTCCGGCTACGAGCAGTACTTC. This encodes CASSLLPNSGYEQYF. The full variable domain, its missing parts supplied by reference TRBV7-8 and TRBJ2-7, is GAGVSQSPRYKVAKRGQDVALRCDPISGHVSLFWYQQALGQGPEFLTYFQNEAQLDKSGLPSDRFFAERPEGSVSTLKIQRTQQEDSAVYLCASSLLPNSGYEQYFGPGTRLTVT.

This clone was seen only once. The chain links TRBV6-2 or TRBV6-3 to TRBJ1-6, with 7 bases matching TRBD1. The CDR3 covers 13 residues. Looked up from germline, CDR1 is MNHEY and CDR2 is SVGEGT. The ends lost 4 bases at V and 7 bases at J; junction bases unmatched: 1. The CDR3 DNA reads as TGTGCCAGCAGTTGGACAGGCAATTCACCCCTCCACTTT. It specifies CASSWTGNSPLHF.

Note on this clone: Within the sample, other DNA sequences also encode this same CDR3. The chain is built from TRBV5-6 and TRBJ1-5; D not resolved. Germline CDR1 and CDR2: SGHDT and YYEEEE. Between the trimmed V and J ends, which lost 0 bases and 3 bases, there was a span of 7 bases. CDR3 length equals 14 residues. DNA for the CDR3: TGTGCCAGCAGCTTGGGGCAGTTCAATCAGCCCCAGCATTTT. This sequence encodes CASSLGQFNQPQHF.

The chain has TRBV29-1 and TRBJ2-3, with TRBD1 matching 7 bases. Germline CDR1 and CDR2: SQVTM and ANQGSEA. V was pared by 6 bases and J by 0 bases, with 21 bases of the junction left unmatched. The length of the CDR3 is 19 residues. DNA for the CDR3: TGCAGCGTCTCAGGGGGTAGGGACACCGTCCCCGCTAGCACAGATACGCAGTATTTT. Protein: CSVSGGRDTVPASTDTQYF.

V usage is TRBV6-2 or TRBV6-3 and J usage is TRBJ2-5; 9 bases line up with TRBD2. V lost 0 bases, J lost 2 bases, and 7 bases stayed unmatched. Germline V CDR1 and CDR2: MNHEY, SVGEGT. CDR3 length: 17 residues. Here the CDR3 DNA reads TGTGCCAGCAGTTACTCGAGGCGAGCGGGGGGTCAAGAGACCCAGTACTTC. Its protein is CASSYSRRAGGQETQYF.

V is TRBV18 and J is TRBJ1-2; 9 bases align to TRBD1. Germline values: CDR1 KGHSH, CDR2 LQKENI. The length of the CDR3 is 15 residues. V shed 3 bases, J shed 5 bases, and the junction held 7 bases outside the gene matches. CDR3 nucleotides: TGTGCCAGCTCACCCTTGGACAGGGGTGTTTATGGCTACACCTTC. Its protein product is CASSPLDRGVYGYTF.